This TCR beta chain was documented in a study of cytomegalovirus exposure and HLA in healthy donors. In the study overall: The 120 validation repertoires used the same platform as the roughly 700 first-cohort repertoires (as reported by a later analysis). Study-wide results and limits: Specificity of a few CMV-associated chains for CMV antigens was verified in vitro.

Data came from immunoSEQ multiplex PCR; TCRdb stores just in-frame clones and leaves some out. In the table there are 280,000 or so clones, around 87% of which are singletons. As concerns this clone: The antigen is not known.

Germline CDR1 is MNHEY and CDR2 is SMNVEV (reference sequence). CDR3 length: 15 residues. J lost 4 bases, V lost 0 bases, and 6 bases had no gene match. The sample comprised PBMCs. The chain links TRBV27 to TRBJ2-7; the match to TRBD2 covers 7 bases. This TCR derives from a woman aged 18-35 years in good health and CMV-seronegative. The CDR3: CASSLSGGIPYEQYF. The CDR3 DNA is TGTGCCAGCAGTTTATCGGGAGGGATACCTTACGAGCAGTACTTC.